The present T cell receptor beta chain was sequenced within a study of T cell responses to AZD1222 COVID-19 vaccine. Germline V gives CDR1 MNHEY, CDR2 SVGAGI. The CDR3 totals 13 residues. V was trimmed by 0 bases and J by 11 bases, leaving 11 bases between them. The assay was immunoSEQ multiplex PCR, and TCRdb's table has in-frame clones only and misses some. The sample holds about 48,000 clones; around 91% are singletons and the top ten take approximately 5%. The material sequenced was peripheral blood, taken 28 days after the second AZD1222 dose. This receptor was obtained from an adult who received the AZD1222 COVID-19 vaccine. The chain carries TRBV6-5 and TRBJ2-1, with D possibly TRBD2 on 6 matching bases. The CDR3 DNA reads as TGTGCCAGCAGTTACTCCACGGGAGATAAGCAGTTCTTC. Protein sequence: CASSYSTGDKQFF.